The rows below give T cell receptor beta chains drawn from one sample of a study of monozygotic twins with inflammatory bowel disease. TCRdb reprocessed the 5' RACE reads, keeping one entry per CDR3 protein, no DNA. This specimen shows 150,000 to 200,000 distinct CDR3 sequences; the ten leading clones hold 2.4%. Sequencing input: blood. All receptors come from a human donor with ulcerative colitis or Crohn's disease, or a healthy co-twin of an affected twin (not recorded which). The CDR3 runs from the conserved cysteine through the conserved F or W.

j_call	v_call	cdr3_aa
TRBJ2-5	TRBV28	CASSLGNWYTTQETQYF
TRBJ1-5	TRBV5-1	CASSPGQGKDQPQHF
TRBJ2-7	TRBV4-3	CASSQDLGQGFDEQYF
TRBJ2-5	TRBV19	CASSISLSGGETQYF
TRBJ2-2	TRBV6-2/TRBV6-3	CASSYGGTSENTGELFF
TRBJ1-1	TRBV6-1	CASRLPGLGNTEAFF
TRBJ2-1	TRBV20-1	CSARSSLAGVYNEQFF
TRBJ2-5	TRBV7-2	CASSLVGLAGWETQYF
TRBJ2-5	TRBV15	CATSRVPQGKETQYF
TRBJ1-3	TRBV7-8	CASSWRGSGNTIYF
TRBJ2-5	TRBV20-1	CSARVGVVQTQYF
TRBJ2-3	TRBV29-1	CSVISRVGADTQYF
TRBJ2-1	TRBV20-1	CSAKRGAYNEQFF
TRBJ1-5	TRBV7-8	CASSLEGAQYQPQHF
TRBJ2-5	TRBV5-1	CASSLVRSKETQYF
TRBJ1-2	TRBV4-1	CASSQAGTGNYGYTF
TRBJ1-4	TRBV2	CASSASTPGQWSDEKLFF
TRBJ2-3	TRBV5-1	CASTPPTGGGAADTQYF
TRBJ2-7	TRBV9	CASSVATGSSYEQYF
TRBJ2-7	TRBV29-1	CSAVTPVGSYEQYF
TRBJ1-2	TRBV29-1	CSVEAVKTYVGGYTF
TRBJ2-7	TRBV4-2	CASSQDPAGEYYEQYF
TRBJ2-3	TRBV27	CASSLYRASTDTQYF
TRBJ2-1	TRBV12-3/TRBV12-4	CASSLNPEDGEQFF
TRBJ2-1	TRBV6-1	CASSRTSVYNEQFF
TRBJ2-3	TRBV20-1	CSATLTGFEGDTQYF
TRBJ2-7	TRBV11-1	CASSWTGDLYEQYF
TRBJ2-7	TRBV5-1	CASSKDRGVYEQYF
TRBJ1-1	TRBV20-1	CSAPPGGRNTEAFF
TRBJ1-1	TRBV7-8	CASSLSDLNTEAFF
TRBJ2-3	TRBV20-1	CSALDVDTQYF